The entry that follows covers one TCR beta chain sequence. Generated by immunoSEQ multiplex PCR, the TCRdb table keeps only in-frame clones and is missing some. The data show under 200,000 clones, more than 75% seen once. The data derive from a study of blood T cell repertoires in COVID-19. Study-wide background: T cells, B-cell-depleted T cells, or PBMCs provided the cDNA or gDNA that served as material.

Unmatched junction bases numbered 4, after V lost 4 bases and J lost 5 bases. CDR1 is LGHDT and CDR2 is YNNKEL in the germline V gene (reference sequence). The CDR3 sequence is 13 residues long. The sequence was obtained from a man aged 35 to 55 with active or convalescent COVID-19. The chain carries TRBV3-1 (or the pseudogene TRBV3-2) and TRBJ2-7; TRBD1 matches at 8 bases. Sequencing input: peripheral blood. CDR3 bases: TGTGCCAGCAGCCGACAGGGGTTCGACGAGCAGTACTTC. It yields the protein CASSRQGFDEQYF.